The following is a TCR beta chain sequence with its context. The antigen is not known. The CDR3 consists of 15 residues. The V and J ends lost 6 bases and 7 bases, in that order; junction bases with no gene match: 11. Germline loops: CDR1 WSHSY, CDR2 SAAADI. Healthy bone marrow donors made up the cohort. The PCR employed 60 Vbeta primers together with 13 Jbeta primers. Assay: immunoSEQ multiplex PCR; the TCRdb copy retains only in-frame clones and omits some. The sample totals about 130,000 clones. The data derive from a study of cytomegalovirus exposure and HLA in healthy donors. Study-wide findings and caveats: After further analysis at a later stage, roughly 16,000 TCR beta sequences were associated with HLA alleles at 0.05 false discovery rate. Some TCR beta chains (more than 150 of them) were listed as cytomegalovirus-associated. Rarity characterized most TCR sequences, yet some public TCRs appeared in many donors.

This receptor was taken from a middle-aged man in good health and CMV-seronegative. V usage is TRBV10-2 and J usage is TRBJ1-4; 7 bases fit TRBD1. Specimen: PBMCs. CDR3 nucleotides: TGCGCCAGCAGCCCAAGGACAACAGGGGTTGAAAAACTGTTTTTT. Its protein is CASSPRTTGVEKLFF.